In this sample, the clone carrying this T cell receptor beta chain turned up a few times. Authors' processing steps: Using reference gene primer amplification, nucleated cell counts were estimated. The repertoire was sequenced with immunoSEQ multiplex PCR; TCRdb's copy has only in-frame clones and lacks some. The D gene and trimming were derived from the DNA, and the V and J assignments and clone size from that table. The sample contains about 130,000 clones, about 77% of which appear only once. CDR3 size: 16 residues. V was pared by 1 base and J by 4 bases, with 4 bases of the junction left unmatched. Germline V CDR1 and CDR2: KGHSH, LQKENI. The sample is drawn from a study of blood T cell repertoires in COVID-19. Overall study context: The United States, Italy and Spain provided the acute and convalescent COVID-19 samples. Nucleic acid was either cDNA or gDNA, and it came from T cells, B-cell-depleted T cells, or PBMCs.

This chain joins TRBV18 and TRBJ2-1, with TRBD1 identical over 10 bases. Sequenced sample: peripheral blood. The TCR sequence derives from a man older than 75 with acute or convalescent COVID-19. The CDR3 DNA reads as TGTGCCAGCTCACCACTGACAGGGGGCGGGTACAATGAGCAGTTCTTC. It yields the protein CASSPLTGGGYNEQFF.